The present entry profiles one T cell receptor beta chain with its context. Its antigen is not identified. Measured with immunoSEQ multiplex PCR; TCRdb has only the in-frame clones, and not every one. The top ten hold around 3.8% of the sample, which has more than 7,500 clones, about 89% seen once. The data were obtained in a study of chemoradiotherapy in HPV16-positive cancers. Study details: Functional T-cell assays on a couple of HPV16-positive patients' cells defined candidate HPV-specific clones and common TCR motifs.

General observations from the study: Candidate HPV-specific clones and E7-related TCR motifs grew in tumor during treatment. HPV-specific T cells were functionally defined from only two HPV16-positive patients.

This CDR3 has 16 residues. Germline V gene data show CDR1 as SEHNR and CDR2 as FQNEAQ (reference sequence). The J segment lost 1 base and the V segment lost 4 bases, leaving 8 bases of the junction unmatched. J is TRBJ1-1 and V is TRBV7-9, with 8 bases aligning to TRBD1. Specimen: blood, collected from a patient who underwent chemoradiotherapy. The clonotype was recovered from a human donor with HPV-associated anogenital cancer. CDR3 in amino acids: CASSWYRGATNTEAFF. CDR3 DNA sequence: TGTGCCAGCAGCTGGTACAGGGGGGCGACGAACACTGAAGCTTTCTTT.